This entry concerns a single TCR beta chain. Its antigen remains unidentified. The data derive from a study of shared clonotypes between healthy human individuals. The CDR3 is made up of 14 amino acids. Trimming took off 2 bases at V and 6 bases at J, with 13 bases between the two ends. Germline CDR1 MNHNY, CDR2 SVGAGI (reference sequence). Authors' data handling: Junction-only sequences without quality scores came from ImmunoSEQ, so filtering differed. Measured with immunoSEQ multiplex PCR; TCRdb has only the in-frame clones, and not every one. The DNA was the basis for D and trimming; V, J and clone size are from that table. The sample lists some 2 million clones, 90% to 95% occurring once. Study-level results: It was observed that 5% to 6% of naive CD4 clonotypes were shared across four donors.

The sequenced sample was naive CD4+ T cells sorted from blood. Subset: CD45RA+ positively selected. This chain uses TRBV6-6 with TRBJ1-2, with no clear D. This TCR came from a young man in good health. CDR3 loop: CASSYAEGRDGYTF. The CDR3 DNA reads TGTGCCAGCAGTTACGCCGAGGGAAGGGATGGCTACACCTTC.